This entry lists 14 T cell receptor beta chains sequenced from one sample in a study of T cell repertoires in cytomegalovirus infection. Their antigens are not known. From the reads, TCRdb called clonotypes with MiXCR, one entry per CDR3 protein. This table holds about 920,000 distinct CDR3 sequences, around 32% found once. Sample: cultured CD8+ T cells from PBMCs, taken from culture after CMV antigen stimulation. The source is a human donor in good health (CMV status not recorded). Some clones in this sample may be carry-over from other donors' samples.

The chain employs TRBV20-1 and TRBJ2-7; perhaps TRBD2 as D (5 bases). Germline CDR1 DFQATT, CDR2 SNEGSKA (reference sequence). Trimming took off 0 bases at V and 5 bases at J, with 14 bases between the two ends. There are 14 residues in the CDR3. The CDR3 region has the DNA TGCAGTGCTAGAGATAGCCGGGGATCTGACGAGCAGTACTTC. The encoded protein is CSARDSRGSDEQYF.

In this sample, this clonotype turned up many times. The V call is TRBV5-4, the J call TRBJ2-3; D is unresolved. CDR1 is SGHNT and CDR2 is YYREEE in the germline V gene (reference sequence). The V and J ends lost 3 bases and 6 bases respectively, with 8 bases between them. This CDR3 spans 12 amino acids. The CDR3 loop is CASSSRPDTQYF. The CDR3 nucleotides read TGTGCCAGCAGCTCCAGGCCGGATACGCAGTATTTT.

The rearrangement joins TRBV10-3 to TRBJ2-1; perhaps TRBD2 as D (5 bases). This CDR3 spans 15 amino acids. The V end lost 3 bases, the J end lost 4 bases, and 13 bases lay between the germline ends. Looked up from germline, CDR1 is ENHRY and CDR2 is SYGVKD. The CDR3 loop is CAISDPRRIYNEQFF. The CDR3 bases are TGTGCCATCAGTGATCCTAGGAGGATTTACAATGAGCAGTTCTTC.

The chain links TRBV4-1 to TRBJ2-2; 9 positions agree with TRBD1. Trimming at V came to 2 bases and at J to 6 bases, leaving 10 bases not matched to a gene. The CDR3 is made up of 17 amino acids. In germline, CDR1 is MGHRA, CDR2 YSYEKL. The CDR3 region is CASSQRRDRASAGELFF. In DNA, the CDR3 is TGCGCCAGCAGCCAACGGCGGGACAGGGCCAGCGCCGGGGAGCTGTTTTTT.

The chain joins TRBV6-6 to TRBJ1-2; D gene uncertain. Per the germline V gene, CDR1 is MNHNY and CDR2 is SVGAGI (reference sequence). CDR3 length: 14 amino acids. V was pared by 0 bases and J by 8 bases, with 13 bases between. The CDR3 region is CASSYSIGGQGYTF. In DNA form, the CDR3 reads TGTGCCAGCAGTTACTCGATAGGAGGGCAGGGCTACACCTTC.

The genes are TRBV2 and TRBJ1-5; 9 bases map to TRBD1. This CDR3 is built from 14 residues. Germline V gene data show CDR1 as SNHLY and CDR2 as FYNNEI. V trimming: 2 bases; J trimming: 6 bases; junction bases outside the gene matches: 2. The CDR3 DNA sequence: TGTGCCAGCAGTGAATGGGACAGGGTTCAGCCCCAGCATTTT. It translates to CASSEWDRVQPQHF.

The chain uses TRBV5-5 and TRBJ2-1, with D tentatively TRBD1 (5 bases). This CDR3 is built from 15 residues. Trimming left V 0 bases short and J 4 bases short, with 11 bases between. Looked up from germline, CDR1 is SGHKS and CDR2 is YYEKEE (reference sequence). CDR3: CASSLVQGIYNEQFF. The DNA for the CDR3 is TGTGCCAGCAGCTTGGTTCAGGGAATTTACAATGAGCAGTTCTTC.

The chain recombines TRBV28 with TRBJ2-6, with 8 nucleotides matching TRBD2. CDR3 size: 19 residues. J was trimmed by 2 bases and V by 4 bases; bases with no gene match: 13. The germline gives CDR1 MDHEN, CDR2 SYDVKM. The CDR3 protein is CASSYSGVPRRTGANVLTF. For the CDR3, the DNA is TGTGCCAGCAGTTATAGCGGGGTCCCTCGACGCACTGGGGCCAACGTCCTGACTTTC.

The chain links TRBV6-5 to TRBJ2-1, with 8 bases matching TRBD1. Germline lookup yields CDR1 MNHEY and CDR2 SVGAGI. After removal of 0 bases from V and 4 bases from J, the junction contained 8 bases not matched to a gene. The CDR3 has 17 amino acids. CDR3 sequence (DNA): TGTGCCAGCAGTTACTCTCCTCCACAGGGGGGTTACAATGAGCAGTTCTTC. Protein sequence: CASSYSPPQGGYNEQFF.

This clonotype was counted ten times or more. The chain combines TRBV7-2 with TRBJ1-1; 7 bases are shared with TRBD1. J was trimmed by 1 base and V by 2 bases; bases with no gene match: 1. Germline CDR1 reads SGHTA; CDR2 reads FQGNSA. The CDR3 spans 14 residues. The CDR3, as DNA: TGTGCCAGCAGCTTAAACAGGGGGAACACTGAAGCTTTCTTT. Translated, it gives CASSLNRGNTEAFF.

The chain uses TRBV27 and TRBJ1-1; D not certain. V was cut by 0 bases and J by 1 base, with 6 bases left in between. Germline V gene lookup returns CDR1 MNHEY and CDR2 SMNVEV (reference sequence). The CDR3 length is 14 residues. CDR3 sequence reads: CASSLSIGNTEAFF. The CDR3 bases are TGTGCCAGCAGTTTATCGATAGGGAACACTGAAGCTTTCTTT.

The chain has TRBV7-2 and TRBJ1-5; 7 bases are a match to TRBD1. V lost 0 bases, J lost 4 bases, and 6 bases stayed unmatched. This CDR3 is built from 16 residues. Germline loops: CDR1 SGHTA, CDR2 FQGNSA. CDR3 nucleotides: TGTGCCAGCAGCTTAGCGATCGGGGACAGAAATCAGCCCCAGCATTTT. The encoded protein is CASSLAIGDRNQPQHF.

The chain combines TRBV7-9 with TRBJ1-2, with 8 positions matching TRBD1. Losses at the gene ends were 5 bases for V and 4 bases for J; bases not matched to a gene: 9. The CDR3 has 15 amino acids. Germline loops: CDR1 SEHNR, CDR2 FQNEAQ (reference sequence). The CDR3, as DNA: TGTGCCAGCAGCCTACAGGGGGTGCGGTTCTATGGCTACACCTTC. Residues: CASSLQGVRFYGYTF. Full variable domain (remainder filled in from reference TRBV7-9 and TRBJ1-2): DTGVSQNPRHKITKRGQNVTFRCDPISEHNRLYWYRQTLGQGPEFLTYFQNEAQLEKSRLLSDRFSAERPKGSFSTLEIQRTEQGDSAMYLCASSLQGVRFYGYTFGSGTRLTVV.

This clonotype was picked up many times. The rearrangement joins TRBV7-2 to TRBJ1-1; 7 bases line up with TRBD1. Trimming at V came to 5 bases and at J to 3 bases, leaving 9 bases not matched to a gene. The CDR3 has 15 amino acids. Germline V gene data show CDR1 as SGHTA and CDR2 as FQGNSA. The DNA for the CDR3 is TGTGCCAGCAGCCCGAACAGGGGAAGGGACACTGAAGCTTTCTTT. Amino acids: CASSPNRGRDTEAFF.